This T cell receptor beta chain was observed in a study of blood T cell repertoires in COVID-19. Study details: T cells, B-cell-depleted T cells, or PBMCs supplied cDNA or gDNA.

This CDR3 has 14 amino acids. Germline CDR1 and CDR2: SQVTM and ANQGSEA. J gave up 1 base and V 7 bases, and 7 bases lay outside the gene matches. Original processing methods: Amplification of reference gene primers provided the estimated nucleated cell counts. Produced via immunoSEQ multiplex PCR; TCRdb's table is partial and in-frame only. That table supplies the V and J calls and clone size; D and trimming were determined from the DNA. Here the sample spans some 130,000 clones, about 87% being singletons. The rearrangement uses TRBV29-1 and TRBJ1-1, with 9 bases fitting TRBD1. Sequencing used peripheral blood. The receptor comes from a woman aged 60 to 75 with acute or convalescent COVID-19. CDR3 sequence: CSGTGGAGNTEAFF. The DNA of the CDR3 is TGCAGCGGTACAGGGGGCGCGGGGAACACTGAAGCTTTCTTT. Complete variable domain (other parts from reference TRBV29-1 and TRBJ1-1): SAVISQKPSRDICQRGTSLTIQCQVDSQVTMMFWYRQQPGQSLTLIATANQGSEATYESGFVIDKFPISRPNLTFSTLTVSNMSPEDSSIYLCSGTGGAGNTEAFFGQGTRLTVV.